These 28 T cell receptor beta chains were all obtained from the same sample, sequenced in a study of cytomegalovirus exposure and HLA in healthy donors. In the PCR, 60 Vbeta and 13 Jbeta primers were used. Profiled with immunoSEQ multiplex PCR; TCRdb holds only in-frame clones, not every one. This sample carries 77,000 or so clones, with about 4.6% going to the ten biggest clones. Specimen: PBMCs. The receptors stem from a man aged 30-40 years in good health and CMV-seronegative.

This sequence joins TRBV5-6 and TRBJ2-5, with 7 nucleotides matching TRBD1. The germline V gene has CDR1 SGHDT and CDR2 YYEEEE. The CDR3 spans 17 residues. V dropped 2 bases and J dropped 1; count of bases not matched to a gene: 11. Here the CDR3 DNA reads TGTGCCAGCAGCTTTTCTACTTCCGGGACAGCCCAAGAGACCCAGTACTTC. It translates to CASSFSTSGTAQETQYF.

The CDR3 nucleotides read TGTGCCAGTAGTATAGATCTCCACAGGGGACCAGATACGCAGTATTTT. This translates into CASSIDLHRGPDTQYF. The rearrangement links TRBV19 to TRBJ2-3, with 7 positions matching TRBD1. Germline CDR1 and CDR2: LNHDA and SQIVND (reference sequence). The CDR3 covers 16 residues. J was trimmed by 4 bases and V by 0 bases; bases with no gene match: 7.

This chain connects TRBV5-1 to TRBJ2-7; 8 bases match TRBD1. The germline V gene has CDR1 SGHRS and CDR2 YFSETQ. The CDR3 runs to 14 residues. With V trimmed by 2 bases and J by 3 bases, 4 bases remained unmatched. CDR3 nucleotides: TGCGCCAGCAGCTTCGGACAGGGCGTCTACGAGCAGTACTTC. This gives the protein CASSFGQGVYEQYF.

The gene calls are TRBV6-1 and TRBJ2-7; 7 bases are a match to TRBD1. The germline V gene encodes CDR1 MNHNS and CDR2 SASEGT. This CDR3 is built from 14 residues. Trimming at V came to 2 bases and at J to 3 bases, leaving 4 bases not matched to a gene. CDR3 sequence: CASSEQGVSYEQYF. DNA for the CDR3: TGTGCCAGCAGTGAACAGGGGGTCAGCTACGAGCAGTACTTC.

The chain is built from TRBV18 and TRBJ1-5; D gene uncertain. Germline V gene lookup returns CDR1 KGHSH and CDR2 LQKENI. CDR3 length: 14 amino acids. V was trimmed by 4 bases and J by 3 bases, leaving 10 bases between them. The CDR3 protein is CASSRGGINQPQHF. The CDR3 nucleotides are TGTGCCAGCTCACGAGGAGGGATCAATCAGCCCCAGCATTTT.

This chain joins TRBV7-3 and TRBJ1-1, with a tentative D call TRBD1 (5 bases). The germline V and J ends were trimmed by 5 bases and 1 base, with 14 bases remaining between them. Germline CDR1 is SGHTA and CDR2 is FQGTGA. The CDR3 is made up of 15 amino acids. CDR3 protein: CASSPSGISNTEAFF. CDR3 DNA sequence: TGTGCCAGCAGCCCGTCAGGGATTTCGAACACTGAAGCTTTCTTT.

V gene TRBV4-3 combines with J gene TRBJ2-7; 7 bases fit TRBD2. The CDR3 sequence is 17 residues long. V shed 0 bases, J shed 0 bases, and the junction held 8 bases outside the gene matches. Germline assignment: CDR1 LGHNA and CDR2 YSLEER. In DNA form, the CDR3 reads TGCGCCAGCAGCCAAGAATGGCTAGCGGAGAGCTCCTACGAGCAGTACTTC. Protein sequence: CASSQEWLAESSYEQYF.

The CDR3 spells CAISVQGEYTEAFF. The CDR3 DNA sequence: TGTGCCATCAGTGTTCAGGGGGAATACACTGAAGCTTTCTTT. The chain couples TRBV10-3 to TRBJ1-1, with 7 bases aligning to TRBD1. The CDR3 consists of 14 residues. Unmatched junction bases numbered 5, after V lost 4 bases and J lost 3 bases. Germline CDR1 reads ENHRY; CDR2 reads SYGVKD.

The V and J genes are TRBV16 and TRBJ1-4, with D tentatively TRBD1 (6 bases). Germline lookup yields CDR1 KGHSY and CDR2 FQNENV. The V and J ends lost 4 bases and 5 bases respectively, with 11 bases between them. The CDR3 is made up of 14 amino acids. The CDR3 reads CASSLTTGNEKLFF. For the CDR3, the DNA is TGTGCCAGCAGCCTCACTACAGGGAATGAAAAACTGTTTTTT.

The rearrangement links TRBV30 to TRBJ2-3, with a tentative D call TRBD1 (6 bases). Germline CDR1 and CDR2: GTSNPN and SVGIG (reference sequence). The CDR3 contains 14 residues. The V and J ends lost 0 bases and 2 bases respectively, with 9 bases between them. Here the CDR3 DNA reads TGTGCCTGGAGTGTCAAGGGGGTCACAGATACGCAGTATTTT. Amino acids: CAWSVKGVTDTQYF.

The chain links TRBV28 to TRBJ2-7; 9 bases are a match to TRBD1. V gave up 8 bases and J gave up 7 bases; unmatched junction bases: 12. Germline values: CDR1 MDHEN, CDR2 SYDVKM. This CDR3 region has 14 residues. DNA of the CDR3: TGTGCCAGCTCCGGGACAGGGTTTAGTAGGGAGCAGTACTTC. Protein: CASSGTGFSREQYF. The entire variable domain, with the rest obtained from reference TRBV28 and TRBJ2-7, is as follows: DVKVTQSSRYLVKRTGEKVFLECVQDMDHENMFWYRQDPGLGLRLIYFSYDVKMKEKGDIPEGYSVSREKKERFSLILESASTNQTSMYLCASSGTGFSREQYFGPGTRLTVT.

The V call is TRBV30, the J call TRBJ2-5, with D hard to call. V shed 2 bases and J shed 0 bases, with 4 bases lying between them. Germline CDR1 is GTSNPN and CDR2 is SVGIG (reference sequence). CDR3 length: 12 residues. CDR3 protein: CAWSLDQETQYF. The DNA of the CDR3 is TGTGCCTGGAGTTTAGACCAAGAGACCCAGTACTTC.

The chain combines TRBV29-1 with TRBJ1-2; the match to TRBD1 covers 8 bases. Unmatched junction bases numbered 7, after V lost 6 bases and J lost 4 bases. Germline values: CDR1 SQVTM, CDR2 ANQGSEA. This CDR3 is 13 amino acids long. The DNA for the CDR3 is TGCAGCGTCCGACAGGGGCATAGCTATGGCTACACCTTC. It is translated as CSVRQGHSYGYTF.

This chain joins TRBV10-3 and TRBJ2-3, with D possibly TRBD2 on 6 matching bases. CDR3 length equals 14 residues. Germline lookup yields CDR1 ENHRY and CDR2 SYGVKD. The V end was cut by 7 bases, the J end by 0 bases, with 11 bases between. The CDR3 here is CAITSGSSTDTQYF. The DNA for the CDR3 is TGTGCCATCACTTCCGGGAGTAGCACAGATACGCAGTATTTT.

The V call is TRBV6-1, the J call TRBJ2-7; D possibly corresponds to TRBD2 (6 bases). Germline V gene lookup returns CDR1 MNHNS and CDR2 SASEGT. The length of the CDR3 is 14 residues. V dropped 7 bases and J dropped 7 bases, with 20 bases sitting between them. Here the CDR3 reads CASTPVATGGEQYF. CDR3 nucleotide sequence: TGTGCCAGCACCCCCGTGGCCACCGGGGGAGAGCAGTACTTC.

The chain links TRBV6-1 to TRBJ2-7; D unclear. The V end was cut by 0 bases, the J end by 2 bases, with 11 bases between. Germline CDR1 reads MNHNS; CDR2 reads SASEGT. The CDR3 runs 15 residues. The CDR3 loop reads CASSEALSTPYEQYF. In DNA form, the CDR3 reads TGTGCCAGCAGTGAAGCCTTGAGCACCCCCTACGAGCAGTACTTC.

CDR3 coding DNA: TGTGCCAGCAGTGAACGATACAGGGGAGCTTCACCCCTCCACTTT. This gives the protein CASSERYRGASPLHF. The chain has TRBV2 and TRBJ1-6, with 7 nucleotides matching TRBD1. Germline lookup yields CDR1 SNHLY and CDR2 FYNNEI. With V trimmed by 2 bases and J by 9 bases, 7 bases remained unmatched. CDR3 length: 15 residues.

The V gene is TRBV10-1, the J gene TRBJ1-3, with D unresolved. Germline V gene lookup returns CDR1 WNHNN and CDR2 SYGVQD (reference sequence). The CDR3 covers 13 residues. The ends were cut back, 0 bases at V and 7 bases at J, with 7 bases in the middle. CDR3: CASSESPGNTIYF. The CDR3 bases are TGCGCCAGCAGTGAGTCGCCCGGGAACACCATATATTTT.

This sequence joins TRBV7-9 and TRBJ2-2; 8 nucleotides match TRBD1. Trimming took 5 bases from V and 0 from J; bases not matched to a gene: 2. Germline V gene data show CDR1 as SEHNR and CDR2 as FQNEAQ (reference sequence). The CDR3 is made up of 15 amino acids. The CDR3 DNA reads as TGTGCCAGCAGCCGGGGACAGGCGAACACCGGGGAGCTGTTTTTT. It translates to CASSRGQANTGELFF.

V usage is TRBV15 and J usage is TRBJ2-7; the match to TRBD2 covers 7 bases. The CDR3 has 14 residues. V lost 6 bases and J lost 1; bases outside the gene matches: 6. CDR1 is LNHNV, CDR2 YYDKDF, per germline (reference sequence). The CDR3 DNA is TGTGCCACCAGGACCGGCGGGGGATCCTACGAGCAGTACTTC. Protein: CATRTGGGSYEQYF.

The CDR3 loop reads CASSLISGYNEQFF. DNA for the CDR3: TGTGCCAGCAGCTTAATCAGCGGCTACAATGAGCAGTTCTTC. The V and J genes are TRBV7-2 and TRBJ2-1; weak D call: TRBD2 (5 bases). Germline V CDR1 and CDR2: SGHTA, FQGNSA. The V gene lost 2 bases and the J gene lost 3 bases, with 8 bases spanning the gap. CDR3 size: 14 residues.

The chain combines TRBV4-3 with TRBJ2-1; TRBD2 matches 12 bases. The germline V gene encodes CDR1 LGHNA and CDR2 YSLEER. Trimming cost V 3 bases and J 3 bases; bases outside gene matches: 9. This CDR3 region has 18 residues. CDR3 sequence: CASSHGLAGRRVYNEQFF. CDR3 bases: TGCGCCAGCAGCCATGGACTAGCGGGGCGACGGGTCTACAATGAGCAGTTCTTC.

The V call is TRBV29-1, the J call TRBJ2-7; 8 bases match TRBD1. V lost 6 bases, J lost 6 bases, and 13 bases stayed unmatched. This CDR3 is 14 amino acids long. From germline, CDR1 is SQVTM and CDR2 ANQGSEA. As DNA, the CDR3 is TGCAGCGTCCTACAGGGGGAATTTCGCGCCGAGCAGTACTTC. This codes for CSVLQGEFRAEQYF.

The chain is built from TRBV5-6 and TRBJ2-6; 8 bases align to TRBD1. Germline V CDR1 and CDR2: SGHDT, YYEEEE. V was clipped by 4 bases and J by 0 bases; unmatched bases: 6. The CDR3 has 17 amino acids. The CDR3 bases are TGTGCCAGCAGCCCCGGGACAGGTGTCTCTGGGGCCAACGTCCTGACTTTC. As protein: CASSPGTGVSGANVLTF. The full variable domain, in which reference TRBV5-6 and TRBJ2-6 provide the parts outside the CDR3, is DAGVTQSPTHLIKTRGQQVTLRCSPKSGHDTVSWYQQALGQGPQFIFQYYEEEERQRGNFPDRFSGHQFPNYSSELNVNALLLGDSALYLCASSPGTGVSGANVLTFGAGSRLTVL.

The chain joins TRBV7-6 to TRBJ1-2, with 8 bases lining up with TRBD1. V was pared by 3 bases and J by 5 bases, with 8 bases of the junction left unmatched. Germline assignment: CDR1 SGHVS and CDR2 FNYEAQ. CDR3 length: 15 amino acids. CDR3 nucleotide sequence: TGTGCCAGCAGCTTGGGAGCGACAGGGGTTTATGGCTACACCTTC. Translated: CASSLGATGVYGYTF.

J is TRBJ2-7 and V is TRBV19; TRBD2 is a possible D gene (6 bases). This CDR3 contains 14 residues. Germline lookup yields CDR1 LNHDA and CDR2 SQIVND (reference sequence). With 6 bases removed from V and 0 bases from J, the gap between germline ends came to 12 bases. The CDR3 sequence is CASRGTHLSYEQYF. The CDR3, as DNA: TGTGCCAGTAGGGGGACTCACCTCTCCTACGAGCAGTACTTC.

The genes are TRBV10-3 and TRBJ2-1; 10 bases line up with TRBD2. This CDR3 contains 14 residues. With 2 bases clipped from V and 6 bases from J, the junction kept 1 base outside the gene matches. CDR1 is ENHRY and CDR2 is SYGVKD in the germline V gene. The CDR3 sequence: CAISESGRANEQFF. The CDR3 DNA follows: TGTGCCATCAGTGAGAGCGGGAGGGCCAATGAGCAGTTCTTC.

As regards this clone: One end of the junction is discordant with germline, which a read error may explain. The chain recombines TRBV6-1 with TRBJ2-1; 11 bases agree with TRBD2. Germline V gene sequence: CDR1 MNHNS, CDR2 SASEGT. The CDR3 is made up of 18 amino acids. CDR3 loop: CASSKALGLAGPYNEQFF. The CDR3 DNA follows: TGTGCCAGCAGTAAAGCCCTTGGACTAGCGGGCCCCTACAATGAGCAGTTCTTC.